This TCR beta chain was sequenced for a study of glioma-infiltrating T cells after dendritic cell vaccination. Background on the study: Patients had newly diagnosed or recurrent glioblastoma and received dendritic cell vaccines.

This clone was detected once. The CDR3 is 13 residues long. Germline-derived CDR1 and CDR2 are SGHRS and YFSETQ. Trimming at V came to 4 bases and at J to 10 bases, leaving 8 bases not matched to a gene. Stated time point: after dendritic cell vaccination, including at tumor progression/relapse. Libraries were prepared by immunoSEQ multiplex PCR; TCRdb keeps only in-frame clonotypes and omits some of them. The top ten hold over 2% of the sample, which has over 75,000 clones, 70% to 90% seen once. The input for sequencing was blood, taken after dendritic cell vaccination. This rearrangement joins TRBV5-1 to TRBJ2-1; 7 bases agree with TRBD2. This clonotype originated in a human donor with glioblastoma. The CDR3 is CASSLTLLAEQFF. For the CDR3, the DNA is TGCGCCAGCAGCCTTACACTACTAGCGGAGCAGTTCTTC.